Following are 30 T cell receptor beta chains from one sample sequenced in a study of blood T cells in healthy people across ages. PCR was performed a second time for roughly 7 to 12 cycles using a sample-barcoded 5' primer and a J-beta primer mix. One entry per CDR3 protein results from TCRdb running MiXCR on the 5' RACE reads. The table shows about 1.8 million distinct CDR3 sequences, with around 48% occurring only once. The specimen sequenced was blood. The source of these receptors is a woman between 40 and 50 years old in good health.

The V and J genes are TRBV6-5 and TRBJ2-7; D is undetermined. The germline V gene encodes CDR1 MNHEY and CDR2 SVGAGI. This CDR3 spans 12 amino acids. V was cut by 8 bases and J by 3 bases, with 11 bases left in between. Written as DNA, the CDR3 is TGTGCCAGCGGGCCTGGCCGCTACGAGCAGTACTTC. This translates into CASGPGRYEQYF.

V and J are TRBV9 and TRBJ1-1, with 8 bases lining up with TRBD1. Trimming took 3 bases from V and 7 from J; bases not matched to a gene: 2. The CDR3 loop spans 12 amino acids. Looked up from germline, CDR1 is SGDLS and CDR2 is YYNGEE. CDR3 protein: CASSADRGEAFF. CDR3 nucleotides: TGTGCCAGCAGCGCAGACAGGGGTGAAGCTTTCTTT.

The V call is TRBV9, the J call TRBJ2-4, with TRBD1 matching 7 bases. With the DNA end fitting TRBJ2-5 better, the J assignment may be wrong. Germline assignment: CDR1 SGDLS and CDR2 YYNGEE. The length of the CDR3 is 15 residues. CDR3 DNA sequence: TGTGCCAGCAGCGTAGGCGTGGGACAGTTGGAGACCCAGTACTTC. Translated, it gives CASSVGVGQLETQYF.

In its sample, this clonotype was seen a few times. The chain is built from TRBV7-2 and TRBJ2-3; 11 positions agree with TRBD2. This CDR3 comprises 16 residues. V dropped 1 base and J dropped 2; count of bases not matched to a gene: 2. Germline V gene lookup returns CDR1 SGHTA and CDR2 FQGNSA. In DNA, the CDR3 is TGTGCCAGCAGCTTAGGGACTAGCGGGTACACAGATACGCAGTATTTT. It specifies CASSLGTSGYTDTQYF.

This clonotype was detected many times. The chain recombines TRBV29-1 with TRBJ2-3, with TRBD1 as a possible D gene (6 bases). CDR3 size: 13 residues. V was trimmed by 4 bases and J by 2 bases, leaving 10 bases between them. Germline lookup yields CDR1 SQVTM and CDR2 ANQGSEA. The CDR3 reads CSVGGQYTDTQYF. CDR3 DNA sequence: TGCAGCGTTGGGGGGCAGTACACAGATACGCAGTATTTT.

The genes are TRBV18 and TRBJ2-3, with 7 nucleotides matching TRBD2. Germline CDR1 and CDR2: KGHSH and LQKENI. The CDR3 has 18 residues. V was clipped by 6 bases and J by 0 bases; unmatched bases: 15. The CDR3 is CASSPGSAGDPSTDTQYF. The CDR3 DNA sequence: TGTGCCAGCTCCCCGGGCTCTGCGGGGGACCCTAGCACAGATACGCAGTATTTT.

The chain has TRBV7-2 and TRBJ2-3; TRBD2 matches at 10 bases. This CDR3 comprises 18 residues. With V trimmed by 6 bases and J by 4 bases, 16 bases remained unmatched. Germline-derived CDR1 and CDR2 are SGHTA and FQGNSA. CDR3 DNA: TGTGCCAGCAGAGAGGGGCTAGCGGGGGTTATGCCATCAGATACGCAGTATTTT. Residues: CASREGLAGVMPSDTQYF.

This clonotype was counted only a few times. The chain has TRBV3-1 and TRBJ2-1; D is ambiguous. V was trimmed by 0 bases and J by 6 bases, leaving 6 bases between them. The germline gives CDR1 LGHDT, CDR2 YNNKEL (reference sequence). The CDR3 contains 13 residues. In nucleotides, the CDR3 is TGTGCCAGCAGCCAAGACGGCATCAATGAGCAGTTCTTC. Translated: CASSQDGINEQFF.

This clonotype appeared a few times. V gene TRBV11-2 combines with J gene TRBJ2-3; D is ambiguous. The CDR3 consists of 13 residues. Germline V gene sequence: CDR1 SGHAT, CDR2 FQNNGV. The V end lost 6 bases, the J end lost 2 bases, and 9 bases lay between the germline ends. CDR3 sequence (DNA): TGTGCCAGCAGACCCACCTTCACAGATACGCAGTATTTT. Amino acids: CASRPTFTDTQYF.

The CDR3 loop reads CSVGALAGGDTQYF. Here the CDR3 DNA reads TGCAGCGTTGGGGCACTAGCGGGGGGTGATACGCAGTATTTT. The rearrangement links TRBV29-1 to TRBJ2-3, with 12 positions matching TRBD2. J gave up 6 bases and V 4 bases, and 5 bases lay outside the gene matches. The CDR3 runs 14 residues. Germline V gene data show CDR1 as SQVTM and CDR2 as ANQGSEA.

This rearrangement joins TRBV7-2 to TRBJ1-2; D call uncertain. The CDR3 runs to 13 residues. Between the trimmed V and J ends, which lost 1 base and 7 bases, there was a span of 10 bases. CDR1 is SGHTA, CDR2 FQGNSA, per germline. CDR3 residues: CASSLEWSAGYTF. CDR3 DNA sequence: TGTGCCAGCAGCTTAGAATGGTCCGCTGGCTACACCTTC. Looking up the rest from reference TRBV7-2 and TRBJ1-2 gives the full variable domain: GAGVSQSPSNKVTEKGKDVELRCDPISGHTALYWYRQSLGQGLEFLIYFQGNSAPDKSGLPSDRFSAERTGGSVSTLTIQRTQQEDSAVYLCASSLEWSAGYTFGSGTRLTVV.

The J gene is TRBJ1-1, the V gene TRBV4-3; the match to TRBD1 covers 12 bases. This CDR3 contains 19 residues. The V segment lost 4 bases and the J segment 3 bases; nucleotides outside the gene matches: 15. The germline V gene encodes CDR1 LGHNA and CDR2 YSLEER. This chain's CDR3 is CASSRRVSGTGGMDTEAFF. As DNA, the CDR3 is TGCGCCAGCAGCCGACGCGTGTCCGGGACAGGGGGCATGGACACTGAAGCTTTCTTT.

The V call is TRBV27, the J call TRBJ1-2; D unclear. Trimming removed 6 bases from V and 4 bases from J, with 15 bases in between. The CDR3 is 14 residues long. CDR1 is MNHEY and CDR2 is SMNVEV in the germline V gene (reference sequence). The CDR3, as DNA: TGTGCCAGCAGCGGGCGGATGGCACCCTATGGCTACACCTTC. It codes for CASSGRMAPYGYTF.

V is TRBV28 and J is TRBJ1-2; TRBD1 matches at 10 bases. This CDR3 comprises 18 residues. V was clipped by 4 bases and J by 4 bases; unmatched bases: 15. Per the germline V gene, CDR1 is MDHEN and CDR2 is SYDVKM. CDR3 nucleotides: TGTGCCAGCAGTTCCTGGGGACAGGGGAACGAGTTTATCTATGGCTACACCTTC. Encoded protein: CASSSWGQGNEFIYGYTF.

Only a few counts were recorded for this clonotype. The rearrangement joins TRBV5-1 to TRBJ1-6; no reliable D call. Germline loops: CDR1 SGHRS, CDR2 YFSETQ. The V and J ends lost 2 bases and 7 bases respectively, with 7 bases between them. The CDR3 is 13 residues long. The CDR3 here is CASSLIQNSPLHF. As DNA, the CDR3 is TGCGCCAGCAGCTTAATACAGAATTCACCCCTCCACTTT.

The chain links TRBV2 to TRBJ1-1, with D possibly matching TRBD1 (5 bases). Deletions cut 6 bases from V and 3 bases from J, with 14 bases between. Per the germline V gene, CDR1 is SNHLY and CDR2 is FYNNEI. The CDR3 is 14 amino acids. CDR3 sequence: CASREGRADTEAFF. DNA of the CDR3: TGTGCCAGCAGGGAGGGACGGGCTGACACTGAAGCTTTCTTT.

This clonotype has a count of ten or more. The chain recombines TRBV7-2 with TRBJ2-7; D not certain. Gene TRBJ2-5 matches the end of the DNA better, so the J call may be wrong. CDR3 size: 13 residues. CDR1 is SGHTA, CDR2 FQGNSA, per germline. The CDR3 sequence: CASSSDGAQTQYF. Written as DNA, the CDR3 is TGTGCCAGCAGCTCCGACGGCGCCCAGACCCAGTACTTC.

CDR3 sequence reads: CASSLSRGPGETQYF. The CDR3 DNA sequence: TGTGCCAGCAGCTTAAGTCGGGGCCCAGGAGAGACCCAGTACTTC. This chain connects TRBV7-9 to TRBJ2-5; the D call may be TRBD1 or TRBD2 (5 bases each). The CDR3 extends over 15 amino acids. Germline V lookup: CDR1 SEHNR, CDR2 FQNEAQ (reference sequence). Trimming removed 2 bases from V and 4 bases from J, with 14 bases in between.

The V and J genes are TRBV24-1 and TRBJ1-5; D gene ambiguous. This CDR3 is 16 amino acids long. The V and J ends lost 4 bases and 4 bases respectively, with 16 bases between them. Looked up from germline, CDR1 is KGHDR and CDR2 is SFDVKD. This CDR3 is CATSDSTIPANQPQHF. CDR3 nucleotides: TGTGCCACCAGTGACTCTACGATTCCTGCTAATCAGCCCCAGCATTTT.

The gene calls are TRBV28 and TRBJ2-3; D is perhaps TRBD1 (6 bases). The germline V gene has CDR1 MDHEN and CDR2 SYDVKM. The CDR3 has 16 residues. The germline V and J ends were trimmed by 8 bases and 2 bases, with 20 bases remaining between them. CDR3 in DNA: TGTGCCAGCTTAGATCTACAGGGTTCCCTCACAGATACGCAGTATTTT. This translates into CASLDLQGSLTDTQYF.

The rearrangement joins TRBV20-1 to TRBJ2-1; D is perhaps TRBD2 (7 bases). The germline CDR1 and CDR2 sequences are DFQATT and SNEGSKA (reference sequence). V was clipped by 5 bases and J by 6 bases, with 17 bases between them. The CDR3 sequence is 14 residues long. In DNA form, the CDR3 reads TGCAGTGCTGCCCGCGCGGGGGCTTCCAATGAGCAGTTCTTC. This codes for CSAARAGASNEQFF.

The V and J genes are TRBV6-2 or TRBV6-3 and TRBJ2-1; 8 bases are a match to TRBD2. The junction had 11 bases not matched to a gene; V was cut back by 7 bases and J by 6 bases. The CDR3 is 15 amino acids. Germline lookup yields CDR1 MNHEY and CDR2 SVGEGT. CDR3 residues: CASTYGGARSNEQFF. The CDR3 region has the DNA TGTGCCAGCACCTACGGGGGGGCCCGTAGCAATGAGCAGTTCTTC.

This sequence joins TRBV7-2 and TRBJ2-1; the match to TRBD2 covers 9 bases. The CDR3 covers 13 residues. J lost 10 bases, V lost 5 bases, and 6 bases had no gene match. Germline CDR1 SGHTA, CDR2 FQGNSA. The CDR3 reads CASSRRGGSEQFF. The CDR3 DNA reads as TGTGCCAGCAGCAGGCGGGGGGGCAGCGAGCAGTTCTTC.

The gene calls are TRBV7-2 and TRBJ1-2; maybe TRBD1 (6 bases). The CDR3 loop spans 15 amino acids. V was shortened by 4 bases and J by 4 bases, with 16 bases between the two germline ends. Germline values: CDR1 SGHTA, CDR2 FQGNSA. CDR3 region: CASSSLRQDSYGYTF. DNA of the CDR3: TGTGCCAGCAGCTCCCTAAGACAGGATAGCTATGGCTACACCTTC.

J is TRBJ2-1 and V is TRBV9; perhaps TRBD2 as D (5 bases). Germline CDR1 is SGDLS and CDR2 is YYNGEE. The CDR3 is 15 residues long. V lost 0 bases, J lost 4 bases, and 11 bases lay in between. The CDR3 loop is CASSVAPRDYNEQFF. CDR3 in DNA: TGTGCCAGCAGCGTAGCTCCTCGGGATTACAATGAGCAGTTCTTC.

This clonotype was seen more than once but under ten times. This chain uses TRBV27 with TRBJ2-7; TRBD1 matches at 7 bases. This CDR3 is 15 amino acids long. V was clipped by 6 bases and J by 0 bases; unmatched bases: 8. Germline-derived CDR1 and CDR2 are MNHEY and SMNVEV (reference sequence). The DNA for the CDR3 is TGTGCCAGCAGAGGTAGTAGACAGGGCTCCTACGAGCAGTACTTC. Its protein product is CASRGSRQGSYEQYF.

The V gene is TRBV28, the J gene TRBJ2-1; 7 bases line up with TRBD1. Germline lookup yields CDR1 MDHEN and CDR2 SYDVKM. The CDR3 is 15 residues long. The ends lost 1 base at V and 5 bases at J; junction bases unmatched: 5. The CDR3 nucleotides read TGTGCCAGCAGTTTATACGGGACAGCTGACAATGAGCAGTTCTTC. Protein: CASSLYGTADNEQFF. The full variable domain, in which reference TRBV28 and TRBJ2-1 provide the parts outside the CDR3, is DVKVTQSSRYLVKRTGEKVFLECVQDMDHENMFWYRQDPGLGLRLIYFSYDVKMKEKGDIPEGYSVSREKKERFSLILESASTNQTSMYLCASSLYGTADNEQFFGPGTRLTVL.

The rearrangement uses TRBV7-8 and TRBJ1-2; D gene ambiguous. V lost 5 bases and J lost 0, with 10 bases in between. The CDR3 length is 14 residues. Germline V gene sequence: CDR1 SGHVS, CDR2 FQNEAQ. Here the CDR3 reads CASSPSLSNYGYTF. The CDR3 DNA reads TGTGCCAGCAGCCCCAGTCTTTCTAACTATGGCTACACCTTC. Variable domain in full (rest from reference TRBV7-8 and TRBJ1-2): GAGVSQSPRYKVAKRGQDVALRCDPISGHVSLFWYQQALGQGPEFLTYFQNEAQLDKSGLPSDRFFAERPEGSVSTLKIQRTQQEDSAVYLCASSPSLSNYGYTFGSGTRLTVV.

This clonotype came up a few times. This rearrangement joins TRBV15 to TRBJ2-7; D gene unclear. With 5 bases removed from V and 1 base from J, the gap between germline ends came to 9 bases. The germline CDR1 and CDR2 sequences are LNHNV and YYDKDF (reference sequence). This CDR3 has 13 amino acids. The chain's CDR3 is CATSEGYSYEQYF. The CDR3 region has the DNA TGTGCCACCAGCGAAGGTTATTCCTACGAGCAGTACTTC. The complete variable domain, with remaining parts taken from reference TRBV15 and TRBJ2-7, reads DAMVIQNPRYQVTQFGKPVTLSCSQTLNHNVMYWYQQKSSQAPKLLFHYYDKDFNNEADTPDNFQSRRPNTSFCFLDIRSPGLGDTAMYLCATSEGYSYEQYFGPGTRLTVT.

The chain couples TRBV20-1 to TRBJ1-5, with TRBD1 identical over 8 bases. J was trimmed by 2 bases and V by 2 bases; bases with no gene match: 5. The germline V gene encodes CDR1 DFQATT and CDR2 SNEGSKA (reference sequence). The CDR3 contains 15 residues. CDR3 amino acids: CSARRDRGGNQPQHF. The CDR3 bases are TGCAGTGCTAGACGAGACAGGGGCGGCAATCAGCCCCAGCATTTT.